These T cell receptor beta chains were read from a single sample in a study of blood T cell repertoires in COVID-19. Measured with immunoSEQ multiplex PCR; TCRdb has only the in-frame clones, and not every one. The data hold a few hundred thousand clones, with around 90% observed a single time. Material for sequencing was peripheral blood. Receptors originate from a woman aged 55-75 years with COVID-19, enrolled during active disease. Each CDR3 is given with its conserved first and last residue. The order of the fields is clone size, J gene, V gene, D gene, CDR3 DNA, CDR3 protein. A D gene is named only where the DNA matches it firmly. Not all rows give a size; the values are once, few, many and, for expanded clones, a class.

abundance: .
j_gene: TRBJ1-5
v_gene: TRBV6-2/TRBV6-3
d_gene: TRBD1
CDR3nt: TGTGCCAGCAGTTACCAGACAGGGGACCCCCGTGGTCAGCCCCAGCATTTT
CDR3aa: CASSYQTGDPRGQPQHF

abundance: .
j_gene: TRBJ2-3
v_gene: TRBV7-6
d_gene: TRBD2
CDR3nt: TGTGCCAGCAGCTTTGGGGCGGGAGGGGCGGATACGCAGTATTTT
CDR3aa: CASSFGAGGADTQYF

abundance: once
j_gene: TRBJ2-5
v_gene: TRBV19
d_gene: .
CDR3nt: TGTGCCAGTAGTATTCGTCCGGGGGAGACCCAGTACTTC
CDR3aa: CASSIRPGETQYF

abundance: .
j_gene: TRBJ1-5
v_gene: TRBV6-6
d_gene: TRBD1
CDR3nt: TGTGCCAGCAGTTACTTGACAGGGGCGGGCGATCAGCCCCAGCATTTT
CDR3aa: CASSYLTGAGDQPQHF

abundance: .
j_gene: TRBJ1-6
v_gene: TRBV5-1
d_gene: TRBD1
CDR3nt: TGCGCCAGCAGCTTGGGGACAGGGGTGGGTTCACCCCTCCACTTT
CDR3aa: CASSLGTGVGSPLHF

abundance: .
j_gene: TRBJ2-7
v_gene: TRBV24-1
d_gene: TRBD2
CDR3nt: TGTGCCACCAGTGAGGGACTAGCGTTTTCCGAGCAGTACTTC
CDR3aa: CATSEGLAFSEQYF

abundance: few
j_gene: TRBJ1-1
v_gene: TRBV4-1
d_gene: .
CDR3nt: TGCGCCAGCAGCCACCAGGGACAACGCCCAGAAGCTTTCTTT
CDR3aa: CASSHQGQRPEAFF

abundance: .
j_gene: TRBJ2-7
v_gene: TRBV5-4
d_gene: .
CDR3nt: TGTGCCAGCAGCCCCAGGGAATCCTCCTACGAGCAGTACTTC
CDR3aa: CASSPRESSYEQYF

abundance: .
j_gene: TRBJ1-6
v_gene: TRBV10-1
d_gene: TRBD1
CDR3nt: TGCGCCAGCAGTGTCGGGACAGGGTCTTCACCCCTCCACTTT
CDR3aa: CASSVGTGSSPLHF

abundance: .
j_gene: TRBJ2-1
v_gene: TRBV2
d_gene: TRBD2
CDR3nt: TGTGCCAGCAGTCCAGGGACTAGCGGAGATAGTCAGTTCTTC
CDR3aa: CASSPGTSGDSQFF

abundance: .
j_gene: TRBJ2-1
v_gene: TRBV9
d_gene: TRBD2
CDR3nt: TGTGCCAGCAGCGTAAGGGCGGGAGGGGACTACAATGAGCAGTTCTTC
CDR3aa: CASSVRAGGDYNEQFF

abundance: .
j_gene: TRBJ2-3
v_gene: TRBV28
d_gene: TRBD1
CDR3nt: TGTGCCAGCAGTATACCGACAGGGTGGAGCACAGATACGCAGTATTTT
CDR3aa: CASSIPTGWSTDTQYF

abundance: .
j_gene: TRBJ1-4
v_gene: TRBV20-1
d_gene: .
CDR3nt: TGCAGTGCTAGTAGCAGGGCCACTAATGAAAAACTGTTTTTT
CDR3aa: CSASSRATNEKLFF

abundance: .
j_gene: TRBJ2-1
v_gene: TRBV6-1
d_gene: TRBD2
CDR3nt: TGTGCCAGCAGTGAACCCGGGACTAGCGGCATCAATGAGCAGTTCTTC
CDR3aa: CASSEPGTSGINEQFF

abundance: .
j_gene: TRBJ1-3
v_gene: TRBV7-9
d_gene: TRBD1
CDR3nt: TGTGCCAGCAGCTCTCGGACAGGAGGAAACACCATATATTTT
CDR3aa: CASSSRTGGNTIYF

abundance: .
j_gene: TRBJ1-5
v_gene: TRBV4-1
d_gene: TRBD1
CDR3nt: TGCGCCAGCAGCCAAGGCCTAATCAGGGGGGATCAGCCCCAGCATTTT
CDR3aa: CASSQGLIRGDQPQHF

abundance: .
j_gene: TRBJ1-1
v_gene: TRBV14
d_gene: .
CDR3nt: TGTGCCAGCAGCCACTACTCCGGGGTGGGTACTGAAGCTTTCTTT
CDR3aa: CASSHYSGVGTEAFF

abundance: .
j_gene: TRBJ1-5
v_gene: TRBV24-1
d_gene: .
CDR3nt: TGTGCCACCAGTGAGTGGGGGCCGGGCAATCAGCCCCAGCATTTT
CDR3aa: CATSEWGPGNQPQHF

abundance: .
j_gene: TRBJ1-3
v_gene: TRBV5-1
d_gene: TRBD1
CDR3nt: TGCGCCAGCAGCTTGGCCGGGACAGACTCTGGAAACACCATATATTTT
CDR3aa: CASSLAGTDSGNTIYF

abundance: once
j_gene: TRBJ1-1
v_gene: TRBV19
d_gene: .
CDR3nt: TGTGCCAGTAGTATACACCGACAGTCCGCTGAAGCTTTCTTT
CDR3aa: CASSIHRQSAEAFF

abundance: .
j_gene: TRBJ1-1
v_gene: TRBV5-1
d_gene: .
CDR3nt: TGCGCCAGCAGTTCAAACCAGGGGACCACTGAAGCTTTCTTT
CDR3aa: CASSSNQGTTEAFF

abundance: .
j_gene: TRBJ2-3
v_gene: TRBV14
d_gene: .
CDR3nt: TGTGCCAGCTTCAAACAGGGCACAGATACGCAGTATTTT
CDR3aa: CASFKQGTDTQYF

abundance: .
j_gene: TRBJ1-2
v_gene: TRBV6-6
d_gene: .
CDR3nt: TGTGCCAGCAGTTACTCCAGGGTTAACTATGGCTACACCTTC
CDR3aa: CASSYSRVNYGYTF

abundance: .
j_gene: TRBJ2-7
v_gene: TRBV7-6
d_gene: TRBD1
CDR3nt: TGTGCCAGCAGCTTCGAGCGCTCTTTAGATTGGTTGGGACAGTTCTACGAGCAGTACTTC
CDR3aa: CASSFERSLDWLGQFYEQYF

abundance: .
j_gene: TRBJ1-2
v_gene: TRBV5-1
d_gene: .
CDR3nt: TGCGCCAGCAGCTTGACCGACAGCTATGGCTACACCTTC
CDR3aa: CASSLTDSYGYTF

abundance: .
j_gene: TRBJ1-1
v_gene: TRBV19
d_gene: .
CDR3nt: TGTGCCAGTAGTCGGGGTCCTAGTAACACTGAAGCTTTCTTT
CDR3aa: CASSRGPSNTEAFF

abundance: .
j_gene: TRBJ2-3
v_gene: TRBV7-2
d_gene: .
CDR3nt: TGTGCCAGCAGCTTGACACAGCTTACCACAGATACGCAGTATTTT
CDR3aa: CASSLTQLTTDTQYF

abundance: .
j_gene: TRBJ1-3
v_gene: TRBV7-2
d_gene: .
CDR3nt: TGTGCCAGCAGCTTAGATATAGGGGGATCTGGAAACACCATATATTTT
CDR3aa: CASSLDIGGSGNTIYF

abundance: .
j_gene: TRBJ2-3
v_gene: TRBV30
d_gene: TRBD2
CDR3nt: TGTGCCTGGAGTGTACTTCCAGCGGGATACTTAAGCACAGATACGCAGTATTTT
CDR3aa: CAWSVLPAGYLSTDTQYF

abundance: once
j_gene: TRBJ1-2
v_gene: TRBV11-2
d_gene: .
CDR3nt: TGTGCCAGCAGCTTACAGGGGATCTATGGCTACACCTTC
CDR3aa: CASSLQGIYGYTF

abundance: .
j_gene: TRBJ1-2
v_gene: TRBV7-9
d_gene: .
CDR3nt: TGTGCCAGCAGCGTCCCAGGTTATAACTATGGCTACACCTTC
CDR3aa: CASSVPGYNYGYTF